A single sample gave rise to the 29 T cell receptor beta chains below, sequenced in a study of blood T cell repertoires in COVID-19. The protocol was immunoSEQ multiplex PCR, while the TCRdb copy is restricted to in-frame clones and leaves out a portion. The repertoire holds approximately 350,000 clones, with about 83% as singletons. Sample: peripheral blood. These receptors were taken from a man in his thirties or forties with active or convalescent COVID-19.

Here the CDR3 DNA reads TGTGCCAGCAGCTTATCCCTACCCCGCCCGGCTAGCGGGAGGCCACAAGAGACCCAGTACTTC. Translating gives CASSLSLPRPASGRPQETQYF. This chain links TRBV7-3 with TRBJ2-5, with 11 bases matching TRBD2. The CDR3 contains 21 residues. Unmatched junction bases numbered 19, after V lost 2 bases and J lost 2 bases. CDR1 and CDR2 from the germline V gene are SGHTA and FQGTGA. Filled out from reference TRBV7-3 and TRBJ2-5, the complete variable domain reads GAGVSQTPSNKVTEKGKYVELRCDPISGHTALYWYRQSLGQGPEFLIYFQGTGAADDSGLPNDRFFAVRPEGSVSTLKIQRTERGDSAVYLCASSLSLPRPASGRPQETQYFGPGTRLLVL.

The chain combines TRBV9 with TRBJ1-1; D is uncertain. Deletions cut 0 bases from V and 8 bases from J, with 8 bases between. Germline CDR1 reads SGDLS; CDR2 reads YYNGEE. CDR3 length: 12 amino acids. The CDR3 DNA follows: TGTGCCAGCAGCGTAGGGGGAGGGGAAGCTTTCTTT. Translation gives CASSVGGGEAFF.

The chain has TRBV4-3 and TRBJ1-3; D gene ambiguous. V lost 0 bases and J 0 bases, leaving 12 bases between the germline ends. The CDR3 has 17 residues. CDR1 LGHNA and CDR2 YSLEER come from the germline V gene. The CDR3, as DNA: TGCGCCAGCAGCCAAGATGCACAGTTCGCCTCTGGAAACACCATATATTTT. It yields the protein CASSQDAQFASGNTIYF.

J is TRBJ1-3 and V is TRBV6-6; the D is unclear. There are 15 residues in the CDR3. V dropped 3 bases and J dropped 0 bases, with 9 bases sitting between them. Germline V lookup: CDR1 MNHNY, CDR2 SVGAGI (reference sequence). CDR3 loop: CASSYGPSSGNTIYF. CDR3 sequence (DNA): TGTGCCAGCAGTTATGGGCCGAGCTCTGGAAACACCATATATTTT.

The rearrangement joins TRBV19 to TRBJ2-7; 12 positions match TRBD2. Looked up from germline, CDR1 is LNHDA and CDR2 is SQIVND (reference sequence). V lost 4 bases, J lost 4 bases, and 8 bases stayed unmatched. The CDR3 loop spans 16 amino acids. CDR3 residues: CASSSRTSGNGYEQYF. The CDR3 DNA is TGTGCCAGTAGTAGTAGGACTAGCGGGAACGGGTACGAGCAGTACTTC.

This clone has a handful of counts. The V gene is TRBV29-1, the J gene TRBJ2-7; D might be TRBD1 (6 bases). This CDR3 has 13 residues. Trimming took off 5 bases at V and 3 bases at J, with 14 bases between the two ends. Germline V gene lookup returns CDR1 SQVTM and CDR2 ANQGSEA. The CDR3 DNA sequence: TGCAGCGTTTTGATTACAGGGATCTACGAGCAGTACTTC. Amino acid sequence: CSVLITGIYEQYF.

V and J are TRBV29-1 and TRBJ1-2; 10 nucleotides line up with TRBD1. Germline V CDR1 and CDR2: SQVTM, ANQGSEA. J lost 8 bases, V lost 4 bases, and 10 bases had no gene match. There are 14 residues in the CDR3. Here the CDR3 reads CSVGRDRGRIGYTF. CDR3 sequence (DNA): TGCAGCGTTGGCCGGGACAGGGGTCGTATCGGCTACACCTTC.

The chain is built from TRBV5-1 and TRBJ2-3; 8 positions agree with TRBD2. The V segment lost 8 bases and the J segment 2 bases; nucleotides outside the gene matches: 10. The CDR3 has 15 residues. Germline V CDR1 and CDR2: SGHRS, YFSETQ. CDR3 coding DNA: TGCGCCAGTCTACGAGGCGGGAGGTCCACAGATACGCAGTATTTT. It codes for CASLRGGRSTDTQYF.

V gene TRBV30 combines with J gene TRBJ1-1; TRBD1 matches at 9 bases. The J segment lost 3 bases and the V segment lost 3 bases, leaving 5 bases of the junction unmatched. CDR1 and CDR2 from the germline V gene are GTSNPN and SVGIG (reference sequence). The CDR3 spans 14 residues. The CDR3 nucleotides read TGTGCCTGGAGCGGGGACAGGGCGGACACTGAAGCTTTCTTT. Residues: CAWSGDRADTEAFF.

The CDR3 DNA reads TGTGCCAGCAGCGTAGTTCCAGGGGGCTACGAGCAGTACTTC. The encoded protein is CASSVVPGGYEQYF. The chain uses TRBV9 and TRBJ2-7; TRBD1 aligns across 7 bases. Germline V gene sequence: CDR1 SGDLS, CDR2 YYNGEE. There are 14 residues in the CDR3. V shed 0 bases and J 3 bases; nucleotides not matched to a gene: 3.

V gene TRBV9 combines with J gene TRBJ1-6; D might be TRBD1 (6 bases). CDR3 length: 13 amino acids. Germline V lookup: CDR1 SGDLS, CDR2 YYNGEE. V lost 4 bases and J lost 7, with 9 bases in between. The CDR3 loop is CASSPTGNSPLHF. The CDR3 bases are TGTGCCAGCAGCCCAACAGGGAATTCACCCCTCCACTTT.

CDR3 loop: CASSVSGTSGVYEQYF. The CDR3 DNA follows: TGTGCCAGCAGCGTTTCCGGGACTAGCGGGGTCTACGAGCAGTACTTC. The rearrangement links TRBV9 to TRBJ2-7; 13 bases fit TRBD2. Germline lookup yields CDR1 SGDLS and CDR2 YYNGEE. This CDR3 comprises 16 residues. Unmatched junction bases numbered 5, after V lost 2 bases and J lost 3 bases.

The chain is built from TRBV6-6 and TRBJ1-5, with D maybe TRBD1 (5 bases). This CDR3 spans 13 amino acids. Per germline, CDR1 MNHNY and CDR2 SVGAGI (reference sequence). V lost 7 bases, J lost 5 bases, and 12 bases lay in between. CDR3 nucleotides: TGTGCCAGCACCACCGACAGTTATCAGCCCCAGCATTTT. It specifies CASTTDSYQPQHF.

J is TRBJ1-1 and V is TRBV19; D remains ambiguous. The CDR3 totals 14 residues. Trimming removed 4 bases at V and 1 base at J, with 10 bases between. The V gene's germline CDR1 is LNHDA and CDR2 SQIVND (reference sequence). For the CDR3, the DNA is TGTGCCAGTAGTAATGACCTAGCGAACACTGAAGCTTTCTTT. Amino acid sequence: CASSNDLANTEAFF.

The chain joins TRBV6-2 or TRBV6-3 to TRBJ2-3, with 11 bases aligning to TRBD2. V dropped 2 bases and J dropped 1; count of bases not matched to a gene: 11. This CDR3 region has 19 residues. CDR1 is MNHEY and CDR2 is SVGEGT in the germline V gene. The CDR3 sequence: CASSYVSGRARRGTDTQYF. In DNA, the CDR3 is TGTGCCAGCAGTTACGTTAGCGGGAGGGCCAGGAGGGGCACAGATACGCAGTATTTT.

The V gene is TRBV27, the J gene TRBJ2-7; D is possibly TRBD2 (5 bases). CDR1 and CDR2 (germline): MNHEY, SMNVEV (reference sequence). The CDR3 is 14 residues long. Trimming cost V 2 bases and J 7 bases, with 15 bases left between them. CDR3 loop: CASSLPDKTGEQYF. CDR3 DNA sequence: TGTGCCAGCAGTTTACCTGATAAGACGGGGGAGCAGTACTTC.

The genes are TRBV5-6 and TRBJ2-2; 8 bases are shared with TRBD1. With V trimmed by 2 bases and J by 5 bases, 5 bases remained unmatched. Germline V lookup: CDR1 SGHDT, CDR2 YYEEEE. CDR3 length: 15 residues. The CDR3 nucleotides are TGTGCCAGCAGCTTTGGAACAGGGGGAACCGGGGAGCTGTTTTTT. This sequence encodes CASSFGTGGTGELFF.

This clone was seen only once. The J gene is TRBJ2-3, the V gene TRBV27; 10 bases line up with TRBD2. V shed 7 bases, J shed 7 bases, and the junction held 8 bases outside the gene matches. The length of the CDR3 is 14 residues. CDR1 is MNHEY, CDR2 SMNVEV, per germline (reference sequence). CDR3 region: CASTWTSGPYTQYF. Here the CDR3 DNA reads TGTGCCAGCACGTGGACTAGCGGACCTTATACGCAGTATTTT.

The rearrangement joins TRBV19 to TRBJ1-5, with 7 bases fitting TRBD1. CDR1 is LNHDA, CDR2 SQIVND, per germline (reference sequence). This CDR3 contains 14 residues. The ends lost 5 bases at V and 7 bases at J; junction bases unmatched: 8. The CDR3 sequence is CASSPRQGRQPQHF. The CDR3 region has the DNA TGTGCCAGTAGTCCTCGACAGGGACGCCAGCCCCAGCATTTT.

V and J are TRBV6-5 and TRBJ2-1, with 7 bases matching TRBD1. The trim removed 6 bases at V and 2 bases at J, leaving 7 bases unmatched. This CDR3 has 15 amino acids. Germline V gives CDR1 MNHEY, CDR2 SVGAGI. The DNA for the CDR3 is TGTGCCAGCAGCTCGGGACAGACCCCCTACAATGAGCAGTTCTTC. It specifies CASSSGQTPYNEQFF.

The chain combines TRBV6-2 or TRBV6-3 with TRBJ2-7, with D possibly TRBD1 on 5 matching bases. In germline, CDR1 is MNHEY, CDR2 SVGEGT. V was shortened by 3 bases and J by 0 bases, with 12 bases between the two germline ends. This CDR3 comprises 15 residues. CDR3 DNA sequence: TGTGCCAGCAGTTATGGGGCTAACCCCTCCTACGAGCAGTACTTC. Encoded protein: CASSYGANPSYEQYF.

This chain uses TRBV4-3 with TRBJ1-1; 7 nucleotides align to TRBD1. The germline V gene has CDR1 LGHNA and CDR2 YSLEER. With V trimmed by 0 bases and J by 7 bases, 8 bases remained unmatched. There are 15 residues in the CDR3. The CDR3 DNA is TGCGCCAGCAGCCAAGATAAAGGGGGCGCGAATGAAGCTTTCTTT. Residues: CASSQDKGGANEAFF.

V gene TRBV6-2 or TRBV6-3 combines with J gene TRBJ2-6; D remains ambiguous. Trimming left V 5 bases short and J 0 bases short, with 8 bases between. The CDR3 covers 15 residues. Germline V lookup: CDR1 MNHEY, CDR2 SVGEGT. The CDR3 DNA follows: TGTGCCAGCAGTCCCCGGTACTCTGGGGCCAACGTCCTGACTTTC. Protein: CASSPRYSGANVLTF.

The chain is built from TRBV5-6 and TRBJ2-7, with 10 bases that match TRBD1. This CDR3 region has 16 residues. Germline trimming cut 0 bases from V and 6 bases from J; bases unmatched to any gene: 9. Looked up from germline, CDR1 is SGHDT and CDR2 is YYEEEE. In DNA, the CDR3 is TGTGCCAGCAGCTTGGCGCCGGGACAGGGGAAATCCGAGCAGTACTTC. This encodes CASSLAPGQGKSEQYF. The full variable domain, in which reference TRBV5-6 and TRBJ2-7 provide the parts outside the CDR3, is DAGVTQSPTHLIKTRGQQVTLRCSPKSGHDTVSWYQQALGQGPQFIFQYYEEEERQRGNFPDRFSGHQFPNYSSELNVNALLLGDSALYLCASSLAPGQGKSEQYFGPGTRLTVT.

This clone was counted at least ten times. CDR3 nucleotide sequence: TGTGCCAGCAGCAGAAGGAACACTGAAGCTTTCTTT. Residues: CASSRRNTEAFF. This chain connects TRBV2 to TRBJ1-1; D gene uncertain. This CDR3 is 12 amino acids long. With 6 bases removed from V and 1 base from J, the gap between germline ends came to 6 bases. In germline, CDR1 is SNHLY, CDR2 FYNNEI. Supplemented by reference TRBV2 and TRBJ1-1, the full variable domain reads EPEVTQTPSHQVTQMGQEVILRCVPISNHLYFYWYRQILGQKVEFLVSFYNNEISEKSEIFDDQFSVERPDGSNFTLKIRSTKLEDSAMYFCASSRRNTEAFFGQGTRLTVV.

The chain couples TRBV30 to TRBJ1-4; D is perhaps TRBD1 (6 bases). V lost 2 bases and J 7 bases, leaving 11 bases between the germline ends. The CDR3 loop spans 13 amino acids. Germline V gene sequence: CDR1 GTSNPN, CDR2 SVGIG (reference sequence). CDR3 sequence: CAWSKGVVEKLFF. In DNA, the CDR3 is TGTGCCTGGAGTAAGGGGGTCGTTGAAAAACTGTTTTTT.

This chain connects TRBV3-1 (or the pseudogene TRBV3-2) to TRBJ1-4; weak D call: TRBD1 (5 bases). Germline CDR1 and CDR2: LGHDT and YNNKEL (reference sequence). The CDR3 is 19 residues long. The V and J ends lost 0 bases and 3 bases respectively, with 20 bases between them. The CDR3 reads CASSQEGGIRRSSNEKLFF. CDR3 DNA sequence: TGTGCCAGCAGCCAAGAGGGGGGGATCAGAAGGTCGTCTAATGAAAAACTGTTTTTT.

This clone was seen just once. V and J are TRBV9 and TRBJ2-5; tentative D call: TRBD2 (6 bases). Germline CDR1 reads SGDLS; CDR2 reads YYNGEE. The length of the CDR3 is 15 residues. V lost 4 bases and J 4 bases, leaving 17 bases between the germline ends. The CDR3 loop reads CASSPRTGEGETQYF. The CDR3 nucleotides read TGTGCCAGCAGCCCGCGGACGGGAGAGGGAGAGACCCAGTACTTC.

This chain connects TRBV9 to TRBJ1-2; 8 bases are a match to TRBD1. The CDR3 contains 15 residues. The germline gives CDR1 SGDLS, CDR2 YYNGEE. After removal of 4 bases from V and 6 bases from J, the junction contained 11 bases not matched to a gene. CDR3 bases: TGTGCCAGCAGCACCAGTCCGACAGGGGCGGATGGCTACACCTTC. This sequence encodes CASSTSPTGADGYTF.